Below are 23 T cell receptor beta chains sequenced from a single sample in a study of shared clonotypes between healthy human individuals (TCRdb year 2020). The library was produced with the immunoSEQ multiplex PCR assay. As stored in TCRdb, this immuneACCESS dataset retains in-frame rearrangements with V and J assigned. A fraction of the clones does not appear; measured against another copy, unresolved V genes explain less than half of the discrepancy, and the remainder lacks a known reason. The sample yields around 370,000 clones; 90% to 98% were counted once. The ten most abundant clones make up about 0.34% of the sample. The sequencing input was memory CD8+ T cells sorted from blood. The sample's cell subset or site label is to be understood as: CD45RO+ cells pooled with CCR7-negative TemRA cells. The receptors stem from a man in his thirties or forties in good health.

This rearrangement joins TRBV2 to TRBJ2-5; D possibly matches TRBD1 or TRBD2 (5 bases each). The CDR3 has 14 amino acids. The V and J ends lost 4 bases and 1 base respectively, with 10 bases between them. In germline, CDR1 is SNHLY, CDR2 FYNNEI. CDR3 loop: CASSGGRAQETQYF. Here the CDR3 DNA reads TGTGCCAGCAGTGGGGGACGAGCCCAAGAGACCCAGTACTTC.

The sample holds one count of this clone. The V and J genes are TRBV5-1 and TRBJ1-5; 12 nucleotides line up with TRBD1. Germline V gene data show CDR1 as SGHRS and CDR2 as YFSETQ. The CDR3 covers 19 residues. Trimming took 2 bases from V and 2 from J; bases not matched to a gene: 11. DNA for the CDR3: TGCGCCAGCAGCTTCCGGGACAGGGGGCCTCGAAGAGGCAATCAGCCCCAGCATTTT. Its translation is CASSFRDRGPRRGNQPQHF.

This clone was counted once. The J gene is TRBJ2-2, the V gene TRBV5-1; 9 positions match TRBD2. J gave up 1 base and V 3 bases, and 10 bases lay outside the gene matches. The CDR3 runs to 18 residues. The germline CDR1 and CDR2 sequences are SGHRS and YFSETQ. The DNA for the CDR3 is TGCGCCAGCAGCTCGAACTCTATTAGCGGGGGGAACACCGGGGAGCTGTTTTTT. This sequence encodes CASSSNSISGGNTGELFF.

The chain's CDR3 is CASSQGYASVFLEQFF. The CDR3 bases are TGTGCCAGCAGCCAAGGATACGCGAGCGTTTTCCTCGAGCAGTTCTTC. The chain carries TRBV14 and TRBJ2-1; D unresolved. Trimming took off 1 base at V and 10 bases at J, with 20 bases between the two ends. Germline loops: CDR1 SGHDN, CDR2 FVKESK. This CDR3 comprises 16 residues.

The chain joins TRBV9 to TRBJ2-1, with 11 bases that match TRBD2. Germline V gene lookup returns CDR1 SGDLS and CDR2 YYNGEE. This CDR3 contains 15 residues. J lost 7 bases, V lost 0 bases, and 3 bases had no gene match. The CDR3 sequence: CASSVDSGRGNEQFF. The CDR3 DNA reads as TGTGCCAGCAGCGTAGATAGCGGGAGGGGGAATGAGCAGTTCTTC.

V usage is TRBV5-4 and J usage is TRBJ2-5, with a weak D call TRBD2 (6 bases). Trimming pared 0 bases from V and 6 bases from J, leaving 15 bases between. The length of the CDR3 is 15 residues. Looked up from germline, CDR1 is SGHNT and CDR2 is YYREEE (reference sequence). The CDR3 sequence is CASSLARDGLKTQYF. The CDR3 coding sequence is TGTGCCAGCAGCTTGGCGCGGGACGGATTGAAGACCCAGTACTTC.

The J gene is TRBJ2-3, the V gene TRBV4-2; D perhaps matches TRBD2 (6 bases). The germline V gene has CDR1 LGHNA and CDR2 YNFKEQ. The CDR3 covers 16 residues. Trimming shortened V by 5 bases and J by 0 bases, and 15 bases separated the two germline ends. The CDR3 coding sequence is TGTGCCAGCAGCGTCCACCGGGACTCCAGCACAGATACGCAGTATTTT. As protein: CASSVHRDSSTDTQYF.

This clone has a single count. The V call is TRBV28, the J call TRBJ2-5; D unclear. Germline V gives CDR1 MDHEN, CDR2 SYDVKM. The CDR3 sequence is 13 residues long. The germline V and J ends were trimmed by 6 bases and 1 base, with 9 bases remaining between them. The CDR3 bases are TGTGCCAGCAGCAACGGCCTCCAAGAGACCCAGTACTTC. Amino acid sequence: CASSNGLQETQYF.

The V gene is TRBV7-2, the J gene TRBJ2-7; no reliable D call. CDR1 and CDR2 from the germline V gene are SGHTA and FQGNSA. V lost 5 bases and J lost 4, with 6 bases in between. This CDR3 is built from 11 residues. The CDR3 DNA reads TGTGCCAGCAGCCAACGGTACGAGCAGTACTTC. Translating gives CASSQRYEQYF.

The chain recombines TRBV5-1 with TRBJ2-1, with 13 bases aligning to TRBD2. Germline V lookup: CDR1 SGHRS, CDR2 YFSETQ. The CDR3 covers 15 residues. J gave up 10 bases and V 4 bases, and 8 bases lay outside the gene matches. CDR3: CASSPGTSGILEQFF. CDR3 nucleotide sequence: TGCGCCAGCAGCCCAGGGACTAGCGGGATTCTAGAGCAGTTCTTC.

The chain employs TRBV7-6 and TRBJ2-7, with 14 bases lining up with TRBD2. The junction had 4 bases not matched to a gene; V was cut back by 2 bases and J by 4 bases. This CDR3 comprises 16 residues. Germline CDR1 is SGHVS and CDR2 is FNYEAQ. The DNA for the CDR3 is TGTGCCAGCAGCTTAACGGGACTAGCGGGAGAGTACGAGCAGTACTTC. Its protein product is CASSLTGLAGEYEQYF. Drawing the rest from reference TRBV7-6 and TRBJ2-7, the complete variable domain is GAGVSQSPRYKVTKRGQDVALRCDPISGHVSLYWYRQALGQGPEFLTYFNYEAQQDKSGLPNDRFSAERPEGSISTLTIQRTEQRDSAMYRCASSLTGLAGEYEQYFGPGTRLTVT.

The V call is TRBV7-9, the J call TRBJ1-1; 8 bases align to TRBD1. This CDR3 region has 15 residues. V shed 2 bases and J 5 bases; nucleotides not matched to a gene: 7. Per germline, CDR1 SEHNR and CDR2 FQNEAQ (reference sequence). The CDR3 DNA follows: TGTGCCAGCAGCTTACAGTACAGGGGGGTGACTGAAGCTTTCTTT. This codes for CASSLQYRGVTEAFF. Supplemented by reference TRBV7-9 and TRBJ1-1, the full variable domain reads DTGVSQNPRHKITKRGQNVTFRCDPISEHNRLYWYRQTLGQGPEFLTYFQNEAQLEKSRLLSDRFSAERPKGSFSTLEIQRTEQGDSAMYLCASSLQYRGVTEAFFGQGTRLTVV.

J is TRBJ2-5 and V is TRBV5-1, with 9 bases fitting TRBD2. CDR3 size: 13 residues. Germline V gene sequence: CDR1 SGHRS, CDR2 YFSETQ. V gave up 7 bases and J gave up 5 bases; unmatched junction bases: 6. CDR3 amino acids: CASGTSFKETQYF. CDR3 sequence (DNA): TGCGCCAGCGGGACTAGCTTTAAGGAGACCCAGTACTTC.

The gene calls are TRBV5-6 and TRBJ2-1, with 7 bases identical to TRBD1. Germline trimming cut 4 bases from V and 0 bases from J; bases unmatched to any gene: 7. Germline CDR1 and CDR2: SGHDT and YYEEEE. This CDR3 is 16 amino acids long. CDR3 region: CASSPGQTYSYNEQFF. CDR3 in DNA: TGTGCCAGCAGCCCGGGACAGACATACTCCTACAATGAGCAGTTCTTC.

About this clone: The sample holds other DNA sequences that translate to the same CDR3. The CDR3 DNA is TGTGCCAGCAGCCAAGACAGGGGGTACGAGCAGTACTTC. Translation: CASSQDRGYEQYF. The gene calls are TRBV4-2 and TRBJ2-7; TRBD1 aligns across 7 bases. Germline trimming cut 0 bases from V and 4 bases from J; bases unmatched to any gene: 0. CDR1 is LGHNA and CDR2 is YNFKEQ in the germline V gene. The CDR3 consists of 13 residues.

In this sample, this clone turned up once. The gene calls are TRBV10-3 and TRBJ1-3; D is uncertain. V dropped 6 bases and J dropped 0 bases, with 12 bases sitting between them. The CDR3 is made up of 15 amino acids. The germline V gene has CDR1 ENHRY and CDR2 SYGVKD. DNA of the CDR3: TGTGCCATCAGCCGTGGGGAAAGCTCTGGAAACACCATATATTTT. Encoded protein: CAISRGESSGNTIYF.

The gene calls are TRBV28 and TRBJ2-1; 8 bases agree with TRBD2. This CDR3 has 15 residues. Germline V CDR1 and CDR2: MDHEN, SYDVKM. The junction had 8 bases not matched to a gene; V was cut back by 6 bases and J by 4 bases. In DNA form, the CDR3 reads TGTGCCAGCAGAACGGGGGGGGACTGGTACAATGAGCAGTTCTTC. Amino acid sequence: CASRTGGDWYNEQFF.

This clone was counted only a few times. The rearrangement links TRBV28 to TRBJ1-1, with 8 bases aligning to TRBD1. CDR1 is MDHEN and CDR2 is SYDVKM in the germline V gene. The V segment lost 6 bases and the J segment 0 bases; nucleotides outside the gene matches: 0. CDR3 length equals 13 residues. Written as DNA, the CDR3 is TGTGCCAGCAGACAGGGGGTGAACACTGAAGCTTTCTTT. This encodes CASRQGVNTEAFF.

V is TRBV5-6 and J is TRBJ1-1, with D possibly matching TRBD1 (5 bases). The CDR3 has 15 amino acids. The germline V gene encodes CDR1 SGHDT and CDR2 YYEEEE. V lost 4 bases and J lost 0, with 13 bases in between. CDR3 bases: TGTGCCAGCAGCCTTCGACAGAGAATGAACACTGAAGCTTTCTTT. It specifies CASSLRQRMNTEAFF.

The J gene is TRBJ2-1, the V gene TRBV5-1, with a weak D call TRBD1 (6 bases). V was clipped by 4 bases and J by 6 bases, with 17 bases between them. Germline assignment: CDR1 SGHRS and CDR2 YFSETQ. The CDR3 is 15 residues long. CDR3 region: CASSPSARTVNEQFF. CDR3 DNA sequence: TGCGCCAGCAGCCCCTCGGCTCGGACAGTCAATGAGCAGTTCTTC.

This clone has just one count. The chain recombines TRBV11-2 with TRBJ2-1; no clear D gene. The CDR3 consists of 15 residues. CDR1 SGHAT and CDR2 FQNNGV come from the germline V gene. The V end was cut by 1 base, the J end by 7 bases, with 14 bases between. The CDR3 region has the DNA TGTGCCAGCAGCTTAGTTGCTCCGCTCCGGAATGAGCAGTTCTTC. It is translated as CASSLVAPLRNEQFF.

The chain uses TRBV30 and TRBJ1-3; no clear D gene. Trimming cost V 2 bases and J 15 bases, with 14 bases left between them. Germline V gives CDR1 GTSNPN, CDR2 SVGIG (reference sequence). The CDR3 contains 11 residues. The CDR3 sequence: CAWSTQRLQYF. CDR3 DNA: TGTGCCTGGAGTACACAGAGATTACAATATTTT.

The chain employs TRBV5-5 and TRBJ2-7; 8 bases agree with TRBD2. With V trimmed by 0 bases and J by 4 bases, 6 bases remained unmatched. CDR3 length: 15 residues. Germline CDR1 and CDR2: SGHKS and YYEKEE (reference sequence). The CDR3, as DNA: TGTGCCAGCAGCTTGGCTAGTAGCGGGACTTACGAGCAGTACTTC. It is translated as CASSLASSGTYEQYF. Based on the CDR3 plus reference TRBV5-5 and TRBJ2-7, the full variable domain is DAGVTQSPTHLIKTRGQQVTLRCSPISGHKSVSWYQQVLGQGPQFIFQYYEKEERGRGNFPDRFSARQFPNYSSELNVNALLLGDSALYLCASSLASSGTYEQYFGPGTRLTVT.